The next 23 T cell receptor beta chains were all read from a single sample in a study of blood T cell repertoires in COVID-19. Sequencing was performed with immunoSEQ multiplex PCR; in TCRdb, only in-frame clones are kept and a portion is missing. The data contain roughly 100,000 clones, about 91% of them singletons. The sequenced sample consisted of peripheral blood. The receptors here all came from a man aged 18-30 years with acute or convalescent COVID-19.

The table lists this clone with a few counts. This chain joins TRBV6-5 and TRBJ1-1, with TRBD1 matching 7 bases. The V segment lost 6 bases and the J segment 8 bases; nucleotides outside the gene matches: 3. The CDR3 runs 11 residues. CDR1 is MNHEY, CDR2 SVGAGI, per germline. The CDR3 loop is CASRRDSEAFF. CDR3 sequence (DNA): TGTGCCAGCAGACGGGACAGCGAAGCTTTCTTT.

This clone was observed once. The chain has TRBV6-5 and TRBJ1-5; 8 positions match TRBD1. CDR1 is MNHEY and CDR2 is SVGAGI in the germline V gene. The CDR3 extends over 15 amino acids. The junction had 11 bases not matched to a gene; V was cut back by 7 bases and J by 6 bases. Written as DNA, the CDR3 is TGTGCCAGCACCGAGGGGGCAGGGGGCTTTCAGCCCCAGCATTTT. It yields the protein CASTEGAGGFQPQHF.

This clone was seen a single time. The chain has TRBV2 and TRBJ2-7; D may be TRBD2 (5 bases). Germline CDR1 is SNHLY and CDR2 is FYNNEI. This CDR3 is built from 17 residues. V lost 3 bases and J 8 bases, leaving 26 bases between the germline ends. The CDR3 DNA sequence: TGTGCCAGCAGTGACGGTGTGCCGGGGAACCACCTACGGAAGCAGTACTTC. It is translated as CASSDGVPGNHLRKQYF.

The chain links TRBV24-1 to TRBJ2-1; D might be TRBD1 (6 bases). Germline V gene lookup returns CDR1 KGHDR and CDR2 SFDVKD. V was shortened by 0 bases and J by 10 bases, with 15 bases between the two germline ends. This CDR3 region has 15 residues. CDR3 protein: CATSDLTGQDEEQFF. CDR3 sequence (DNA): TGTGCCACCAGTGATTTGACAGGGCAAGATGAGGAGCAGTTCTTC.

V usage is TRBV30 and J usage is TRBJ2-2, with 7 bases identical to TRBD1. With V trimmed by 8 bases and J by 4 bases, 13 bases remained unmatched. The germline CDR1 and CDR2 sequences are GTSNPN and SVGIG (reference sequence). The CDR3 extends over 15 amino acids. CDR3 sequence: CAGSGGRIITGELFF. The CDR3 DNA follows: TGTGCCGGATCAGGGGGTAGGATCATCACCGGGGAGCTGTTTTTT.

This rearrangement joins TRBV24-1 to TRBJ1-2; D is possibly TRBD1 (6 bases). The V gene lost 7 bases and the J gene lost 5 bases, with 16 bases spanning the gap. The CDR3 loop spans 14 amino acids. Germline CDR1 and CDR2: KGHDR and SFDVKD. The CDR3: CATSETDRSYGYTF. The CDR3 DNA reads as TGTGCCACCAGCGAGACTGACAGGTCTTATGGCTACACCTTC.

V gene TRBV7-2 combines with J gene TRBJ2-5, with D possibly TRBD2 on 5 matching bases. CDR3 length equals 14 residues. Germline assignment: CDR1 SGHTA and CDR2 FQGNSA. The V gene lost 2 bases and the J gene lost 5 bases, with 12 bases spanning the gap. CDR3 DNA: TGTGCCAGCAGCTTACGACGGGATCGGGAGACCCAGTACTTC. It encodes CASSLRRDRETQYF.

The chain couples TRBV3-1 (or the pseudogene TRBV3-2) to TRBJ2-7, with D perhaps matching TRBD2 (6 bases). The CDR3 spans 15 residues. Germline assignment: CDR1 LGHDT and CDR2 YNNKEL (reference sequence). The V gene lost 2 bases and the J gene lost 2 bases, with 13 bases spanning the gap. The DNA for the CDR3 is TGTGCCAGCAGCCAAACCGGGACTCCGGCCTACGAGCAGTACTTC. Residues: CASSQTGTPAYEQYF.

This chain connects TRBV4-2 to TRBJ1-2; perhaps TRBD1 as D (6 bases). This CDR3 spans 15 amino acids. Trimming removed 1 base from V and 4 bases from J, with 13 bases in between. Germline CDR1 LGHNA, CDR2 YNFKEQ. The CDR3, as DNA: TGTGCCAGCAGCCAAGCCACGGGACAAGGCTATGGCTACACCTTC. Its protein product is CASSQATGQGYGYTF.

V gene TRBV24-1 combines with J gene TRBJ2-7; a weak D match, TRBD1 (6 bases). Between the trimmed V and J ends, which lost 6 bases and 5 bases, there was a span of 19 bases. The CDR3 covers 15 residues. Germline CDR1 and CDR2: KGHDR and SFDVKD. CDR3 sequence reads: CATSLTGSTGDEQYF. CDR3 sequence (DNA): TGTGCCACCAGTTTGACAGGATCCACGGGTGACGAGCAGTACTTC.

The chain links TRBV5-4 to TRBJ1-6; TRBD1 matches 7 bases. Losses at the gene ends were 0 bases for V and 0 bases for J; bases not matched to a gene: 9. CDR3 length: 19 amino acids. Germline CDR1 is SGHNT and CDR2 is YYREEE (reference sequence). In DNA form, the CDR3 reads TGTGCCAGCAGCTTGGATCCGGGACAGTCATTCTCCTATAATTCACCCCTCCACTTT. Encoded protein: CASSLDPGQSFSYNSPLHF.

The chain joins TRBV7-9 to TRBJ1-5; tentatively, D is TRBD1 (6 bases). V lost 5 bases and J lost 5, with 19 bases in between. Looked up from germline, CDR1 is SEHNR and CDR2 is FQNEAQ (reference sequence). The CDR3 is made up of 16 amino acids. CDR3 bases: TGTGCCAGCAGCAAGACGAACAGGGTTCCATATCAGCCCCAGCATTTT. Amino acid sequence: CASSKTNRVPYQPQHF.

J is TRBJ1-3 and V is TRBV19, with TRBD1 as a possible D gene (6 bases). This CDR3 is 12 amino acids long. CDR1 and CDR2 (germline): LNHDA, SQIVND (reference sequence). Trimming took 7 bases from V and 3 from J, leaving 7 bases between them. CDR3 sequence: CASNRVGNTIYF. In DNA form, the CDR3 reads TGTGCCAGTAACAGGGTTGGAAACACCATATATTTT. Combining the CDR3 with reference TRBV19 and TRBJ1-3 gives the whole variable domain DGGITQSPKYLFRKEGQNVTLSCEQNLNHDAMYWYRQDPGQGLRLIYYSQIVNDFQKGDIAEGYSVSREKKESFPLTVTSAQKNPTAFYLCASNRVGNTIYFGEGSWLTVV.

This clone was counted once. CDR3 region: CASSDAGGLSNQPQHF. CDR3 coding DNA: TGTGCCAGCAGTGATGCAGGGGGTTTGAGCAATCAGCCCCAGCATTTT. V is TRBV6-1 and J is TRBJ1-5; 7 positions agree with TRBD1. Germline lookup yields CDR1 MNHNS and CDR2 SASEGT. The CDR3 runs to 16 residues. With 3 bases clipped from V and 1 base from J, the junction kept 6 bases outside the gene matches.

This chain links TRBV19 with TRBJ1-1, with no clear D. The CDR3 runs 15 residues. Per the germline V gene, CDR1 is LNHDA and CDR2 is SQIVND (reference sequence). The ends were cut back, 3 bases at V and 0 bases at J, with 11 bases in the middle. The CDR3 protein is CASSMGSGVNTEAFF. The CDR3 DNA reads TGTGCCAGTAGTATGGGCTCCGGGGTGAACACTGAAGCTTTCTTT.

The DNA for the CDR3 is TGTGCCAGCAGCGCCATCTCACAGAACACTGAAGCTTTCTTT. Amino acids: CASSAISQNTEAFF. The V call is TRBV9, the J call TRBJ1-1; D remains unclear. The V end lost 3 bases, the J end lost 1 base, and 10 bases lay between the germline ends. The CDR3 runs to 14 residues. Germline V lookup: CDR1 SGDLS, CDR2 YYNGEE.

J is TRBJ2-2 and V is TRBV5-1, with TRBD2 matching over 7 bases. The CDR3 is 17 amino acids. V lost 1 base, J lost 1 base, and 7 bases stayed unmatched. The germline V gene has CDR1 SGHRS and CDR2 YFSETQ. The CDR3 coding sequence is TGCGCCAGCAGCTTGACCACTAGCGTGAAGAACACCGGGGAGCTGTTTTTT. This sequence encodes CASSLTTSVKNTGELFF.

V gene TRBV5-1 combines with J gene TRBJ2-1, with 9 bases fitting TRBD2. J lost 4 bases, V lost 4 bases, and 15 bases had no gene match. Germline values: CDR1 SGHRS, CDR2 YFSETQ. CDR3 length: 18 amino acids. In DNA form, the CDR3 reads TGCGCCAGCAGCCCTGTTCCCGCCGGGACTAGCCTTTACAATGAGCAGTTCTTC. As protein: CASSPVPAGTSLYNEQFF.

This sequence joins TRBV24-1 and TRBJ2-1, with 9 nucleotides matching TRBD2. Looked up from germline, CDR1 is KGHDR and CDR2 is SFDVKD. The CDR3 has 16 residues. J lost 8 bases, V lost 3 bases, and 10 bases had no gene match. CDR3 amino acids: CATSDPIAGVEDEQFF. The CDR3, as DNA: TGTGCCACCAGTGATCCAATAGCGGGAGTTGAGGATGAGCAGTTCTTC.

The chain couples TRBV7-9 to TRBJ2-5; D not resolved. Germline V CDR1 and CDR2: SEHNR, FQNEAQ (reference sequence). Trimming stripped 3 bases from V and 5 bases from J, with 7 bases between. The CDR3 covers 12 residues. The CDR3, as DNA: TGTGCCAGCAGCTTTAGCCGGGAGACCCAGTACTTC. It specifies CASSFSRETQYF.

The V call is TRBV4-2, the J call TRBJ1-6; weak D call: TRBD1 (5 bases). Trimming left V 1 base short and J 6 bases short, with 16 bases between. This CDR3 spans 17 amino acids. Germline values: CDR1 LGHNA, CDR2 YNFKEQ. CDR3 residues: CASSQVSIAGRNSPLHF. The CDR3 nucleotides read TGTGCCAGCAGCCAAGTGTCCATCGCGGGGCGTAATTCACCCCTCCACTTT.

This chain uses TRBV9 with TRBJ1-3; D unclear. There are 20 residues in the CDR3. With 0 bases removed from V and 5 bases from J, the gap between germline ends came to 27 bases. Looked up from germline, CDR1 is SGDLS and CDR2 is YYNGEE. CDR3 residues: CASSVAATDLAGVLRNTIYF. CDR3 nucleotide sequence: TGTGCCAGCAGCGTAGCCGCCACAGATCTAGCGGGAGTTTTAAGAAACACCATATATTTT.

This clone was seen only a few times. This chain uses TRBV7-9 with TRBJ2-7, with D maybe TRBD2 (5 bases). The CDR3 is 14 amino acids. The germline V gene encodes CDR1 SEHNR and CDR2 FQNEAQ (reference sequence). With 6 bases removed from V and 2 bases from J, the gap between germline ends came to 14 bases. The CDR3 sequence is CASSFSAGTYEQYF. The CDR3 bases are TGTGCCAGCAGTTTTTCGGCCGGGACCTACGAGCAGTACTTC.